The sequence of this TCR beta chain was determined in a study of cytomegalovirus exposure and HLA in healthy donors. PCR amplification relied on 60 Vbeta primers (plus 13 Jbeta primers). This table comes from immunoSEQ multiplex PCR, and its TCRdb copy is limited to in-frame clones, with some not included. The data hold 130,000 or so clones, with around 80% observed a single time. Comments on this clone: Its target is unknown.

General study results and limits: A later analysis linked a missense DCLRE1C variant to TCR beta V- and J-gene trimming. One later analysis reportedly identified an Asian-associated ancestry cluster that showed fewer N-insertions than the approximately 700-donor mean.

Germline CDR1 SNHLY, CDR2 FYNNEI. J was trimmed by 6 bases and V by 11 bases; bases with no gene match: 5. The CDR3 is made up of 11 amino acids. The rearrangement joins TRBV2 to TRBJ1-2, with 8 bases that match TRBD1. This sequence originates from a middle-aged woman in good health and CMV-seronegative. The sequenced sample consisted of PBMCs. The CDR3 DNA follows: TGTGCCGGCCAGGGGGCCGATGGCTACACCTTC. It yields the protein CAGQGADGYTF.